Below, 29 T cell receptor beta chains from the same sample are listed, as sequenced in a study of MAIT cells during Salmonella Paratyphi A infection. Regarding time point: before S. Paratyphi A challenge (baseline). MAIT cells were sorted by flow cytometry as Valpha7.2+ CD161+ T cells. No antigen is known for these receptors. MiXCR was run by TCRdb on the 5' RACE reads, yielding one entry per CDR3 protein. The table records about 1,400 distinct CDR3 sequences, around half of them present only once. Whole-study findings and limits: Oligoclonal MAIT cells preferred TRBV20 and TRBV6, with usage seemingly unaffected by infection.

Source: MAIT cells from blood, taken at the first sampling point of the challenge study. These TCRs come from a person aged 18 to 75 who was deliberately infected with Salmonella Paratyphi A in a paratyphoid fever challenge study.

The chain recombines TRBV20-1 with TRBJ2-7; D unresolved. Germline CDR1 and CDR2: DFQATT and SNEGSKA (reference sequence). CDR3 length: 14 amino acids. V was shortened by 0 bases and J by 0 bases, with 9 bases between the two germline ends. In DNA, the CDR3 is TGCAGTGCTAGAGAGGGCGAGATCTCCTACGAGCAGTACTTC. This codes for CSAREGEISYEQYF.

The V and J genes are TRBV20-1 and TRBJ2-7, with D possibly TRBD2 on 5 matching bases. The CDR3 has 14 amino acids. V was cut by 4 bases and J by 4 bases, with 17 bases left in between. CDR1 is DFQATT, CDR2 SNEGSKA, per germline (reference sequence). CDR3 in amino acids: CSAKRRAESYEQYF. In nucleotides, the CDR3 is TGCAGTGCTAAAAGACGAGCGGAATCATACGAGCAGTACTTC.

In this sample, this clonotype turned up a few times. A much larger clone differs from this one at a single base, so this may be a read error. The chain carries TRBV19 and TRBJ2-6; a possible D gene is TRBD2 (5 bases). CDR3 size: 16 residues. CDR1 is LNHDA, CDR2 SQIVND, per germline (reference sequence). Trimming shortened V by 4 bases and J by 0 bases, and 10 bases separated the two germline ends. CDR3 nucleotides: TGTGCCAGTAGTAGTGTTGAGGGCTCTGGGGCCAACGTCCTGACTTTC. Its translation is CASSSVEGSGANVLTF.

This clonotype has a count of ten or more. The chain uses TRBV4-3 and TRBJ1-6; D perhaps matches TRBD1 (6 bases). The ends were cut back, 0 bases at V and 9 bases at J, with 18 bases in the middle. CDR3 size: 17 residues. In germline, CDR1 is LGHNA, CDR2 YSLEER. The CDR3 coding sequence is TGCGCCAGCAGCCAAGATCCGCCAGCAGGGGTAGTTTCACCCCTCCACTTT. This gives the protein CASSQDPPAGVVSPLHF.

This clonotype has ten or more counts. The rearrangement joins TRBV20-1 to TRBJ2-7, with D maybe TRBD2 (6 bases). The ends were cut back, 7 bases at V and 0 bases at J, with 19 bases in the middle. Germline loops: CDR1 DFQATT, CDR2 SNEGSKA (reference sequence). This CDR3 is built from 15 residues. Here the CDR3 DNA reads TGCAGTGAAGCAGTAGGGGACTCGATCTCCTACGAGCAGTACTTC. As protein: CSEAVGDSISYEQYF.

Details on this clonotype: This CDR3 is missing its conserved last phenylalanine or tryptophan, likely due to a read error. The chain has TRBV6-1 and TRBJ2-2; D gene uncertain. Germline CDR1 reads MNHNS; CDR2 reads SASEGT. CDR3 size: 15 residues. The CDR3 is CASSEAVENTGELFL. As DNA, the CDR3 is TGTGCCAGCAGTGAAGCGGTCGAGAACACCGGTGAGCTGTTTTTG.

Regarding this clonotype: The conserved closing phenylalanine or tryptophan is absent in this CDR3, likely reflecting a read error. It is unclear where the CDR3 begins or ends on the DNA, so no DNA is shown, and the CDR3 is as TCRdb lists it. The chain uses TRBV6-1 and TRBJ2-7; the table's TRBD1 call for D was not verified on the DNA. The CDR3 sequence runs 15 residues, both termini included. Germline assignment: CDR1 MNHNS and CDR2 SASEGT. The CDR3 here is CASSEVGTGGREKEG.

The V and J genes are TRBV12-3 or TRBV12-4 and TRBJ2-2; the D gene could be TRBD1 or TRBD2 (6 bases each). V dropped 3 bases and J dropped 6 bases, with 20 bases sitting between them. This CDR3 region has 17 residues. The CDR3, as DNA: TGTGCCAGCAGTTTTACGGGGGCCTCGGGAGTACCCGGGGAGCTGTTTTTT. It yields the protein CASSFTGASGVPGELFF.

The rearrangement joins TRBV27 to TRBJ2-7; 12 bases match TRBD2. J was trimmed by 7 bases and V by 5 bases; bases with no gene match: 18. CDR3 length: 18 amino acids. Germline values: CDR1 MNHEY, CDR2 SMNVEV (reference sequence). The CDR3 here is CASSRLSPELAGGSEQYF. In nucleotides, the CDR3 is TGTGCCAGCAGTCGATTAAGCCCCGAACTAGCGGGAGGATCTGAGCAGTACTTC.

By sample fraction, this clonotype is large. The gene calls are TRBV20-1 and TRBJ1-1, with a weak D call TRBD1 (6 bases). The CDR3 is made up of 12 amino acids. V lost 1 base and J lost 5, with 8 bases in between. The germline V gene has CDR1 DFQATT and CDR2 SNEGSKA (reference sequence). Here the CDR3 reads CSARAGETEAFF. The CDR3 coding sequence is TGCAGTGCTAGAGCAGGGGAGACTGAAGCTTTCTTT.

The chain employs TRBV20-1 and TRBJ2-5; possibly TRBD1 or TRBD2 for D (7 bases each). Germline V gene lookup returns CDR1 DFQATT and CDR2 SNEGSKA (reference sequence). CDR3 size: 14 residues. The germline V and J ends were trimmed by 3 bases and 10 bases, with 21 bases remaining between them. CDR3 sequence (DNA): TGCAGTGCTAGGGCAGGGGGGGGGCCAAGAGACCAGTACTTC. It is translated as CSARAGGGPRDQYF.

This sequence joins TRBV20-1 and TRBJ2-2; the D gene could be TRBD1 or TRBD2 (5 bases each). The V gene's germline CDR1 is DFQATT and CDR2 SNEGSKA (reference sequence). This CDR3 comprises 17 residues. The V end lost 0 bases, the J end lost 3 bases, and 17 bases lay between the germline ends. The CDR3 nucleotides are TGCAGTGCTAGAGATCTCGCTAGCCAAGGGGACACCGGGGAGCTGTTTTTT. Its protein is CSARDLASQGDTGELFF.

Sample share makes this clonotype large. This sequence joins TRBV30 and TRBJ1-2; no firm D call. V was clipped by 2 bases and J by 2 bases, with 9 bases between them. This CDR3 is 13 amino acids long. Germline V CDR1 and CDR2: GTSNPN, SVGIG (reference sequence). The CDR3 nucleotides read TGTGCCTGGAGTTCAACGGAAAACTATGGCTACACCTTC. Residues: CAWSSTENYGYTF.

This clonotype was observed a single time. As the CDR3 is not closed by the conserved phenylalanine or tryptophan, this likely results from a read error. No DNA is shown, since the ends of the CDR3 on it are uncertain; the CDR3 is the one TCRdb lists. The CDR3 region is CASSEKGKGERGC. This chain uses TRBV6-4 with TRBJ2-2; the table names TRBD1, a call not compared with the DNA. CDR1 is MRHNA, CDR2 SNTAGT, per germline. The CDR3 comprises 13 residues, both ends counted.

There are a few counts of this clonotype. The chain carries TRBV20-1 and TRBJ2-6, with D possibly being TRBD2 (7 bases). The CDR3 sequence is 20 residues long. Looked up from germline, CDR1 is DFQATT and CDR2 is SNEGSKA (reference sequence). Trimming took 0 bases from V and 0 from J, leaving 21 bases between them. As DNA, the CDR3 is TGCAGTGCTAGAGATGGGGGGGGCCAAGATTGGGACTCTGGGGCCAACGTCCTGACTTTC. Translated: CSARDGGGQDWDSGANVLTF.

A word on this clonotype: As the CDR3 is not closed by the conserved phenylalanine or tryptophan, this likely results from a read error. The DNA is left out, because the CDR3 cannot be placed on it with certainty; the CDR3 is given as TCRdb lists it. The chain links TRBV21-1 to TRBJ2-2; the table gives TRBD1 as D, unverified against the DNA. TRBV21-1 is annotated as a pseudogene. Termini included, the CDR3 measures 17 amino acids. The CDR3 sequence: CASSKVETGKGKGERGG.

This clonotype is termed large. The J gene is TRBJ1-1, the V gene TRBV6-1; the D gene is possibly TRBD1 (5 bases). V lost 8 bases and J lost 1, with 14 bases in between. This CDR3 has 14 amino acids. Germline lookup yields CDR1 MNHNS and CDR2 SASEGT. CDR3 DNA sequence: TGTGCCAGCTCGACAGCAGAAGAGAACACTGAAGCTTTCTTT. Translated, it gives CASSTAEENTEAFF.

This clonotype was detected ten times or more. The chain combines TRBV6-4 with TRBJ1-1, with TRBD1 as a possible D gene (5 bases). The V and J ends lost 2 bases and 2 bases respectively, with 6 bases between them. The CDR3 runs to 13 residues. CDR1 is MRHNA, CDR2 SNTAGT, per germline. DNA for the CDR3: TGTGCCAGCAGTGACCGGGACAACACTGAAGCTTTCTTT. Encoded protein: CASSDRDNTEAFF.

By its share, this clonotype is large (0.1 to 1%). This rearrangement joins TRBV20-1 to TRBJ2-7; no clear D. Trimming stripped 4 bases from V and 6 bases from J, with 25 bases between. Germline V lookup: CDR1 DFQATT, CDR2 SNEGSKA (reference sequence). This CDR3 region has 16 residues. The chain's CDR3 is CSATQSDSGESGEQYF. Written as DNA, the CDR3 is TGCAGTGCTACCCAAAGCGACTCTGGGGAATCGGGCGAGCAGTACTTC.

This clonotype is judged medium-sized. The chain has TRBV6-1 and TRBJ2-3, with TRBD1 matching 10 bases. Germline V CDR1 and CDR2: MNHNS, SASEGT. Trimming took 3 bases from V and 4 from J; bases not matched to a gene: 4. The CDR3 runs 15 residues. This chain's CDR3 is CASSEGGTGADTQYF. The CDR3 DNA sequence: TGTGCCAGCAGTGAGGGGGGGACAGGGGCAGATACGCAGTATTTT.

The count of this clonotype is one. The chain has TRBV20-1 and TRBJ2-3; TRBD2 aligns across 11 bases. Germline loops: CDR1 DFQATT, CDR2 SNEGSKA (reference sequence). The CDR3 contains 16 residues. V shed 6 bases and J 3 bases; nucleotides not matched to a gene: 11. As DNA, the CDR3 is TGCAGTGCCATCAGTGCGGGACTAGCGGAAACAGATACGCAGTATTTT. Translating it yields CSAISAGLAETDTQYF.

By sample share, this clonotype is hyperexpanded. The chain links TRBV10-2 to TRBJ2-6, with 8 bases matching TRBD2. Germline trimming cut 5 bases from V and 1 base from J; bases unmatched to any gene: 7. Germline-derived CDR1 and CDR2 are WSHSY and SAAADI. The CDR3 totals 17 residues. In DNA form, the CDR3 reads TGCGCCAGCAGTTCCGGGACTAGTATTTCTGGGGCCAACGTCCTGACTTTC. Translating it yields CASSSGTSISGANVLTF.

Comment on this clonotype: A junction boundary mismatches the germline segment, possibly from a read error. The rearrangement joins TRBV4-2 to TRBJ2-7, with D possibly matching TRBD1 (6 bases). CDR1 and CDR2 (germline): LGHNA, YNFKEQ. This CDR3 has 13 amino acids. In nucleotides, the CDR3 is TGTGCCAGCAGCCAATGGGACACCGGGGAGCTGTACTTC. Protein product: CASSQWDTGELYF.

By share, this clonotype counts as hyperexpanded (1% or more). This chain links TRBV20-1 with TRBJ2-1, with TRBD2 identical over 8 bases. The germline gives CDR1 DFQATT, CDR2 SNEGSKA (reference sequence). The CDR3 length is 15 residues. V shed 0 bases and J 2 bases; nucleotides not matched to a gene: 3. CDR3 amino acids: CSARDVTSAYNEQFF. The CDR3 nucleotides are TGCAGTGCTAGAGATGTGACTAGCGCCTACAATGAGCAGTTCTTC.

As for this clonotype: Without the conserved terminal phenylalanine or tryptophan, this CDR3 likely stems from a read error. The DNA is left out, because the CDR3 cannot be placed on it with certainty; the CDR3 is given as TCRdb lists it. The chain couples TRBV6-4 to TRBJ2-1; TRBD2, as called in the table, went unchecked against the DNA. Germline V gene lookup returns CDR1 MRHNA and CDR2 SNTAGT. The CDR3 numbers 15 amino acids, ends counted. CDR3: CASSEGKRGEKEKGG.

This clonotype was recorded at least ten times. The J gene is TRBJ1-2, the V gene TRBV6-1; D is unclear. The V gene's germline CDR1 is MNHNS and CDR2 SASEGT. The CDR3 contains 15 residues. V was shortened by 6 bases and J by 5 bases, with 19 bases between the two germline ends. The CDR3: CASSLHPEGGYGYTF. The DNA for the CDR3 is TGTGCCAGCAGCCTCCACCCCGAGGGTGGATATGGCTACACCTTC.

This clonotype is labeled medium-sized. V gene TRBV6-4 combines with J gene TRBJ2-1, with 8 bases aligning to TRBD1. This CDR3 is built from 14 residues. Germline V gene sequence: CDR1 MRHNA, CDR2 SNTAGT. Losses at the gene ends were 6 bases for V and 9 bases for J; bases not matched to a gene: 10. CDR3 DNA sequence: TGTGCCAGCAGCCCGACAGGGGAGTCGGGTGAGCAGTTCTTC. It is translated as CASSPTGESGEQFF.

Many counts were recorded for this clonotype. The rearrangement links TRBV4-2 to TRBJ2-3, with 9 positions matching TRBD2. With 1 base clipped from V and 4 bases from J, the junction kept 3 bases outside the gene matches. Germline V lookup: CDR1 LGHNA, CDR2 YNFKEQ. The CDR3 is 15 amino acids. This CDR3 reads CASSQGGGASDTQYF. The CDR3 nucleotides read TGTGCCAGCAGCCAAGGCGGGGGGGCGTCAGATACGCAGTATTTT.

As regards this clonotype: No conserved phenylalanine or tryptophan ends this CDR3, so it is likely a read error. The gene calls are TRBV20-1 and TRBJ2-2; 12 bases line up with TRBD1. With 7 bases clipped from V and 4 bases from J, the junction kept 4 bases outside the gene matches. Per germline, CDR1 DFQATT and CDR2 SNEGSKA (reference sequence). The CDR3 sequence is 14 residues long. CDR3 coding DNA: TGCAGTGACTCGGGACAGGGGGCCACCGGGGAGCTGTTTTTG. Translated, it gives CSDSGQGATGELFL.